This TCR beta chain was retrieved from a study of CD8+CD57+ T cells in acquired aplastic anemia. As for the study in general: There were 11 million or so reads, on average, for CD4+ cells from healthy donors. Overall study results and limits: Significance was not reached for CD8+ Simpson's diversity between patients and controls. Shared by patients and controls, 25 to 30 CD8+ CDR3s were abundant in patients.

This clonotype was counted many times. Its antigen is unidentified. Deletions cut 6 bases from V and 0 bases from J, with 14 bases between. The CDR3 length is 15 residues. Germline-derived CDR1 and CDR2 are SGHTA and FQGNSA. Profiles of TCR beta VDJ and CDR3 were generated from a genomic DNA template. TCRdb called the reads again in MiXCR, with one record for every CDR3 protein. This sample carries roughly 130,000 distinct CDR3 sequences, more than 40% of them seen once, and the ten largest clones take around 2.5%. The material sequenced was sorted CD4+, CD8+, or CD8+CD57+ T cells (not recorded which) from PBMCs. This sequence originates from a human donor in good health, serving as a control. The rearrangement links TRBV7-2 to TRBJ1-1; D is ambiguous. The chain's CDR3 is CASRPGGPLNTEAFF. The CDR3 DNA sequence: TGTGCCAGCAGGCCCGGCGGCCCCTTGAACACTGAAGCTTTCTTT.